This passage covers 25 T cell receptor beta chains from one sample sequenced in a study of OX40 agonist ivuxolimab in advanced cancers. Some clones are missing from TCRdb's copy, which holds only in-frame ones; the method was immunoSEQ multiplex PCR. The sample carries roughly 96,000 clones, roughly 80% recorded once. The sample consisted of CD4+ or CD8+ T cells sorted from blood, taken in a trial of the OX40 agonist ivuxolimab. All receptors come from an adult with an advanced solid tumor such as melanoma, head and neck, liver or kidney cancer.

This clone was counted between two and nine times. V is TRBV2 and J is TRBJ2-4; D is possibly TRBD2 (6 bases). The CDR3 runs 15 residues. CDR1 and CDR2 from the germline V gene are SNHLY and FYNNEI. The ends were cut back, 4 bases at V and 2 bases at J, with 12 bases in the middle. The CDR3 DNA reads TGTGCCAGCAGTGGGGGCGGGGTTACCAAAAACATTCAGTACTTC. Translating it yields CASSGGGVTKNIQYF.

The chain employs TRBV7-2 and TRBJ2-3; 8 bases are shared with TRBD2. The CDR3 extends over 14 amino acids. Looked up from germline, CDR1 is SGHTA and CDR2 is FQGNSA. The V segment lost 5 bases and the J segment 5 bases; nucleotides outside the gene matches: 6. Here the CDR3 DNA reads TGTGCCAGCAGCAAACCGGGGGGGCAAGATACGCAGTATTTT. Translating it yields CASSKPGGQDTQYF.

There are a few counts of this clone. This chain connects TRBV19 to TRBJ1-6; D is possibly TRBD1 (6 bases). CDR1 is LNHDA and CDR2 is SQIVND in the germline V gene (reference sequence). V shed 5 bases and J shed 5 bases, with 10 bases lying between them. The CDR3 totals 14 residues. The CDR3 region is CASSSQGNNSPLHF. The CDR3 DNA reads TGTGCCAGTAGTTCGCAGGGGAATAATTCACCCCTCCACTTT.

Here the CDR3 reads CASSRTGGINEQFF. DNA for the CDR3: TGTGCCAGCAGTCGGACAGGGGGGATCAATGAGCAGTTCTTC. V gene TRBV6-5 combines with J gene TRBJ2-1, with TRBD1 identical over 10 bases. V dropped 5 bases and J dropped 6; count of bases not matched to a gene: 4. This CDR3 region has 14 residues. Germline V gene sequence: CDR1 MNHEY, CDR2 SVGAGI.

The V and J genes are TRBV27 and TRBJ2-1, with TRBD1 matching over 7 bases. The CDR3 has 16 amino acids. V was pared by 5 bases and J by 1 base, with 8 bases of the junction left unmatched. Germline V gives CDR1 MNHEY, CDR2 SMNVEV (reference sequence). Written as DNA, the CDR3 is TGTGCCAGCAGTCCCGCCGGGACAGCGTCCTACAATGAGCAGTTCTTC. Translated: CASSPAGTASYNEQFF.

The J gene is TRBJ2-4, the V gene TRBV15, with 8 positions matching TRBD2. The length of the CDR3 is 15 residues. Germline V gives CDR1 LNHNV, CDR2 YYDKDF (reference sequence). V lost 0 bases, J lost 8 bases, and 6 bases stayed unmatched. CDR3 region: CATSRDYGRAYIQYF. The CDR3 DNA sequence: TGTGCCACCAGCAGAGATTACGGGAGGGCCTACATTCAGTACTTC.

V gene TRBV11-3 combines with J gene TRBJ1-4; 10 bases match TRBD1. The CDR3 contains 17 residues. With V trimmed by 4 bases and J by 7 bases, 12 bases remained unmatched. Germline loops: CDR1 SGHNT, CDR2 YENEEA. The CDR3 DNA reads TGTGCCAGCAGCTGGGACAGGGGACGTGATTTCGGTGAAAAACTGTTTTTT. It is translated as CASSWDRGRDFGEKLFF.

The chain couples TRBV7-7 to TRBJ2-7; 7 nucleotides agree with TRBD2. The germline V gene has CDR1 SSHAT and CDR2 FNYEAQ (reference sequence). The CDR3 spans 14 residues. J lost 0 bases, V lost 5 bases, and 4 bases had no gene match. CDR3 sequence: CASSLGGASYEQYF. The CDR3 DNA is TGTGCCAGCAGCCTGGGAGGGGCCTCCTACGAGCAGTACTTC.

V gene TRBV30 combines with J gene TRBJ2-3; 7 bases are shared with TRBD1. CDR1 and CDR2 (germline): GTSNPN, SVGIG (reference sequence). V lost 0 bases and J lost 1; bases outside the gene matches: 4. The length of the CDR3 is 15 residues. The CDR3 DNA reads TGTGCCTGGAGTGTACTAGGGGGCGGCACAGATACGCAGTATTTT. Its protein is CAWSVLGGGTDTQYF.

V and J are TRBV25-1 and TRBJ1-1, with TRBD1 matching 7 bases. The CDR3 is 13 residues long. CDR1 is MGHDK and CDR2 is SYGVNS in the germline V gene. The junction had 0 bases not matched to a gene; V was cut back by 0 bases and J by 5 bases. For the CDR3, the DNA is TGTGCCAGCAGTGAATACAGGGGGACTGAAGCTTTCTTT. It encodes CASSEYRGTEAFF.

The V call is TRBV7-9, the J call TRBJ1-2, with TRBD1 matching over 7 bases. J lost 5 bases, V lost 1 base, and 10 bases had no gene match. This CDR3 has 16 amino acids. Germline assignment: CDR1 SEHNR and CDR2 FQNEAQ (reference sequence). The CDR3 DNA sequence: TGTGCCAGCAGCTTAGGATCGACAGGGACCTCTTATGGCTACACCTTC. Translation gives CASSLGSTGTSYGYTF.

The V gene is TRBV6-1, the J gene TRBJ1-2, with TRBD1 as a possible D gene (5 bases). This CDR3 comprises 16 residues. The germline gives CDR1 MNHNS, CDR2 SASEGT. Trimming cost V 0 bases and J 7 bases, with 18 bases left between them. The CDR3 region has the DNA TGTGCCAGCAGTGAAGCCACCCAGGGTAAGGGGTCTGGCTACACCTTC. This translates into CASSEATQGKGSGYTF.

This clone appeared a few times. The V and J genes are TRBV18 and TRBJ1-5; 7 bases match TRBD1. Trimming removed 3 bases from V and 2 bases from J; junction bases left unmatched: 1. CDR3 size: 14 residues. CDR1 and CDR2 from the germline V gene are KGHSH and LQKENI. The DNA of the CDR3 is TGTGCCAGCTCACCCCAGGGGGGCAATCAGCCCCAGCATTTT. It specifies CASSPQGGNQPQHF.

V usage is TRBV6-5 and J usage is TRBJ2-7; a weak D match, TRBD2 (7 bases). Germline lookup yields CDR1 MNHEY and CDR2 SVGAGI. There are 14 residues in the CDR3. Trimming shortened V by 5 bases and J by 6 bases, and 17 bases separated the two germline ends. DNA for the CDR3: TGTGCCAGCAGTCCCCCGCGGGGGCTGGGCGAGCAGTACTTC. It is translated as CASSPPRGLGEQYF.

The rearrangement uses TRBV5-1 and TRBJ1-6, with TRBD1 identical over 7 bases. Trimming removed 3 bases from V and 7 bases from J; junction bases left unmatched: 4. The CDR3 spans 14 residues. Germline loops: CDR1 SGHRS, CDR2 YFSETQ. In DNA form, the CDR3 reads TGCGCCAGCAGCTACGGGACAGAGAATTCACCCCTCCACTTT. It is translated as CASSYGTENSPLHF.

This clone has a single count. The rearrangement links TRBV2 to TRBJ1-1; possible D gene TRBD1, 5 bases. Trimming took 3 bases from V and 11 from J, leaving 16 bases between them. The germline CDR1 and CDR2 sequences are SNHLY and FYNNEI. The CDR3 has 13 residues. CDR3 sequence reads: CASSDSLTGGAFF. The CDR3, as DNA: TGTGCCAGCAGTGACAGCCTGACCGGGGGGGCTTTCTTT.

This clone was counted between two and nine times. The CDR3 nucleotides are TGCAGTGCTAGTGCTGACTATGGCTACACCTTC. It yields the protein CSASADYGYTF. V and J are TRBV20-1 and TRBJ1-2; the D is unclear. CDR3 length equals 11 residues. V dropped 3 bases and J dropped 3 bases, with 5 bases sitting between them. CDR1 is DFQATT and CDR2 is SNEGSKA in the germline V gene (reference sequence).

V and J are TRBV15 and TRBJ2-2; possibly TRBD1 for D (6 bases). The CDR3 spans 15 residues. V lost 1 base and J 6 bases, leaving 12 bases between the germline ends. CDR1 and CDR2 from the germline V gene are LNHNV and YYDKDF (reference sequence). The CDR3 sequence is CATSRGQGWPGELFF. As DNA, the CDR3 is TGTGCCACCAGCAGAGGGCAGGGGTGGCCCGGGGAGCTGTTTTTT.

In this sample, this clone turned up once. DNA for the CDR3: TGTGCCAGTACCCGACACCCGGAGGCAGATACGCAGTATTTT. Encoded protein: CASTRHPEADTQYF. V gene TRBV19 combines with J gene TRBJ2-3; tentatively, D is TRBD2 (5 bases). V shed 7 bases and J shed 4 bases, with 15 bases lying between them. The germline CDR1 and CDR2 sequences are LNHDA and SQIVND (reference sequence). There are 14 residues in the CDR3.

This clone was picked up one time. The chain uses TRBV5-1 and TRBJ2-1; D could derive from TRBD1 or TRBD2 (9 bases each). From germline, CDR1 is SGHRS and CDR2 YFSETQ. The V and J ends lost 8 bases and 3 bases respectively, with 24 bases between them. The CDR3 covers 17 residues. The CDR3 here is CASGGQGFSGSYNEQFF. CDR3 nucleotides: TGCGCCAGTGGTGGACAGGGGTTTAGCGGGAGCTACAATGAGCAGTTCTTC.

The chain couples TRBV29-1 to TRBJ2-1, with 12 positions matching TRBD2. J gave up 7 bases and V 6 bases, and 4 bases lay outside the gene matches. Looked up from germline, CDR1 is SQVTM and CDR2 is ANQGSEA. CDR3 size: 13 residues. In nucleotides, the CDR3 is TGCAGCGTAGATGGACTAGCGGGAAATGAGCAGTTCTTC. It codes for CSVDGLAGNEQFF.

The chain joins TRBV5-6 to TRBJ2-3, with D possibly TRBD2 on 5 matching bases. CDR3 length: 14 residues. In germline, CDR1 is SGHDT, CDR2 YYEEEE. V lost 5 bases and J lost 3, with 13 bases in between. CDR3 sequence (DNA): TGTGCCAGCAGACTAGGTGGGATGACAGATACGCAGTATTTT. Protein sequence: CASRLGGMTDTQYF.

As DNA, the CDR3 is TGCGCCAGCAGCTGGGATGGGACCCACACCGGGGAGCTGTTTTTT. Amino acids: CASSWDGTHTGELFF. This chain uses TRBV5-1 with TRBJ2-2; tentatively, D is TRBD1 or TRBD2 (5 bases each). Germline-derived CDR1 and CDR2 are SGHRS and YFSETQ. V lost 3 bases, J lost 3 bases, and 12 bases lay in between. The CDR3 extends over 15 amino acids.

This chain connects TRBV4-3 to TRBJ2-7; TRBD1 might be the D (5 bases). The germline CDR1 and CDR2 sequences are LGHNA and YSLEER. V lost 1 base, J lost 6 bases, and 16 bases lay in between. CDR3 length equals 15 residues. CDR3 nucleotides: TGCGCCAGCAGCCAAGGGGTGACAGCTACCTCCGAGCAGTACTTC. This translates into CASSQGVTATSEQYF.

The rearrangement joins TRBV29-1 to TRBJ1-4, with D maybe TRBD1 (6 bases). Germline V gene lookup returns CDR1 SQVTM and CDR2 ANQGSEA. This CDR3 has 13 residues. V was cut by 4 bases and J by 7 bases, with 13 bases left in between. CDR3 loop: CSVGGGVGEKLFF. CDR3 sequence (DNA): TGCAGCGTTGGAGGGGGGGTAGGTGAAAAACTGTTTTTT.